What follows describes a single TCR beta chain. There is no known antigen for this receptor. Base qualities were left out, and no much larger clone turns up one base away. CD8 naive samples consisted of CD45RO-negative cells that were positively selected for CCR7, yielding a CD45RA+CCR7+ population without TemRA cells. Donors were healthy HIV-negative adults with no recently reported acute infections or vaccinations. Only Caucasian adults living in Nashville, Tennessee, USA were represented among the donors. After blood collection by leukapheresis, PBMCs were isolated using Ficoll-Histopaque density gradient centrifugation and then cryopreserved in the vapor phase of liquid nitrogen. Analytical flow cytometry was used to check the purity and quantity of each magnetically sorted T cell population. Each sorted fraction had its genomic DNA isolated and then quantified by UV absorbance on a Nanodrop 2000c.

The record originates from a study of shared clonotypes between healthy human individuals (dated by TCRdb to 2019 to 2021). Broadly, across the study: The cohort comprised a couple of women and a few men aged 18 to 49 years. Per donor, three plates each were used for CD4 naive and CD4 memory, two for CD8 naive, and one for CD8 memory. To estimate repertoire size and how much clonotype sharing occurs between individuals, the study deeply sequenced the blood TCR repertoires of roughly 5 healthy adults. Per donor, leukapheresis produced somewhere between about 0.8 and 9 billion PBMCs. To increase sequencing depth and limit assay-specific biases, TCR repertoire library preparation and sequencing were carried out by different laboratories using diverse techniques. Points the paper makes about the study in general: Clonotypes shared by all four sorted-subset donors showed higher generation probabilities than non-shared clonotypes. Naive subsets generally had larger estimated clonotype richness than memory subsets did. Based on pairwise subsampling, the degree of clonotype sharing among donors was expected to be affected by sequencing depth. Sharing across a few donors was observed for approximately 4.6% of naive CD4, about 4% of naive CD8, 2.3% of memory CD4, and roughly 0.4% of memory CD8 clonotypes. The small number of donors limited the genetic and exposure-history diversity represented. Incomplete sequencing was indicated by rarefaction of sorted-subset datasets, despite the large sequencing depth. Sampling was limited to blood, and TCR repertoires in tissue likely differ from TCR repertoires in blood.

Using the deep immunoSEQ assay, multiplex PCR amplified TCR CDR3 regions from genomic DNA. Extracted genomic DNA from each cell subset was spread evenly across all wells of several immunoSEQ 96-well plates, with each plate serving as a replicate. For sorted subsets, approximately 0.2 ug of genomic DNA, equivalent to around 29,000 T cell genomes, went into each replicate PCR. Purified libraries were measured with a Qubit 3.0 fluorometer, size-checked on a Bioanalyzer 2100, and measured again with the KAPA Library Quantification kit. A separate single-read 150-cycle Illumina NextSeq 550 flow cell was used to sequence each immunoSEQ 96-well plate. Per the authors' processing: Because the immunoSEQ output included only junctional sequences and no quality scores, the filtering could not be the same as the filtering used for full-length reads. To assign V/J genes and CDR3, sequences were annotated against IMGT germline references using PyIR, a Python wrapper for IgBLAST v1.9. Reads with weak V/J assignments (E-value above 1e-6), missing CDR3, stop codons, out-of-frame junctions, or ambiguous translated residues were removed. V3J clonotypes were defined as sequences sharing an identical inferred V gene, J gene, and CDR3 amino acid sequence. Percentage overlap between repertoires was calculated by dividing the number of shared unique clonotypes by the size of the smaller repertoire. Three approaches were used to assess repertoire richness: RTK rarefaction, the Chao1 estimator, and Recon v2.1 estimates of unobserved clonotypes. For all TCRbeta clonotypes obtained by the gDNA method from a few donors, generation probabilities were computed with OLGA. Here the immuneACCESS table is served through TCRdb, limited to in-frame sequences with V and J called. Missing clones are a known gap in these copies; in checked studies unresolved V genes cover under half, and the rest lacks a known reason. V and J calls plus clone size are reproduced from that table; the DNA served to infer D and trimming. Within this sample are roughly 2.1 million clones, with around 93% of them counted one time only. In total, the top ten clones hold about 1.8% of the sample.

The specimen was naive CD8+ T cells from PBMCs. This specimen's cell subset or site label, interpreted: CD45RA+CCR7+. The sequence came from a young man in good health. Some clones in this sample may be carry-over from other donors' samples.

The CDR3 in this case is CAWSVRNIDGYTF. The DNA reads TGTGCCTGGAGTGTACGAAACATCGACGGCTACACCTTC. The chain was built from TRBV30 and TRBJ1-2, with the D gene uncertain. Trimming at the junction amounts to 0 bases on V and 8 bases on J, and the germline ends lie 13 bases apart. CDR3 length: 13 amino acids, cysteine to phenylalanine. Only the CDR3 part of the read is kept: 39 bases, read in frame from the first base. Looking up the germline V gene (reference sequence) yields CDR1 GTSNPN and CDR2 SVGIG.